The 12 T cell receptor beta chains reported below all come from one sample, sequenced in a study of blood T cell repertoires in COVID-19. Libraries were prepared by immunoSEQ multiplex PCR; TCRdb keeps only in-frame clonotypes and omits some of them. This sample has about 120,000 clones, with 78% found just once. The sample taken for sequencing was peripheral blood. All receptors come from a man in his 70s with acute or convalescent COVID-19.

This chain uses TRBV29-1 with TRBJ1-4; TRBD1 matches 10 bases. V shed 5 bases, J shed 8 bases, and the junction held 14 bases outside the gene matches. Germline CDR1 reads SQVTM; CDR2 reads ANQGSEA. This CDR3 region has 16 residues. The CDR3 protein is CSVSPGQGIPGEKLFF. In DNA form, the CDR3 reads TGCAGCGTTTCACCGGGACAGGGGATCCCGGGCGAAAAACTGTTTTTT.

The sample holds one count of this clone. The V and J genes are TRBV10-3 and TRBJ1-4; 12 bases fit TRBD1. The V and J ends lost 2 bases and 7 bases, in that order; junction bases with no gene match: 8. The CDR3 runs to 17 residues. Germline assignment: CDR1 ENHRY and CDR2 SYGVKD. This CDR3 reads CAISETGTGGKGEKLFF. Written as DNA, the CDR3 is TGTGCCATCAGTGAGACCGGGACAGGGGGCAAAGGTGAAAAACTGTTTTTT.

V usage is TRBV15 and J usage is TRBJ1-2; D unresolved. The germline V gene encodes CDR1 LNHNV and CDR2 YYDKDF (reference sequence). The CDR3 runs to 14 residues. Trimming left V 0 bases short and J 0 bases short, with 5 bases between. The CDR3 is CATSRERANYGYTF. The CDR3 bases are TGTGCCACCAGCAGAGAGCGGGCTAACTATGGCTACACCTTC. The complete variable domain, with remaining parts taken from reference TRBV15 and TRBJ1-2, reads DAMVIQNPRYQVTQFGKPVTLSCSQTLNHNVMYWYQQKSSQAPKLLFHYYDKDFNNEADTPDNFQSRRPNTSFCFLDIRSPGLGDTAMYLCATSRERANYGYTFGSGTRLTVV.

Worth noting for this clone: One junction end disagrees with the germline gene, perhaps due to a read error. The J gene is TRBJ2-2, the V gene TRBV7-2; 7 bases agree with TRBD2. Per the germline V gene, CDR1 is SGHTA and CDR2 is FQGNSA. This CDR3 is 17 amino acids long. CDR3 protein: CASTLRRQGGDTGELFF. As DNA, the CDR3 is TGTGCCAGCACCTTACGCAGGCAGGGAGGGGACACCGGGGAGCTGTTTTTT. The full variable domain, completed using reference TRBV7-2 and TRBJ2-2, is GAGVSQSPSNKVTEKGKDVELRCDPISGHTALYWYRQSLGQGLEFLIYFQGNSAPDKSGLPSDRFSAERTGGSVSTLTIQRTQQEDSAVYLCASTLRRQGGDTGELFFGEGSRLTVL.

V is TRBV3-1 (or the pseudogene TRBV3-2) and J is TRBJ1-2, with a tentative D call TRBD1 (6 bases). Germline V lookup: CDR1 LGHDT, CDR2 YNNKEL (reference sequence). Trimming took off 1 base at V and 5 bases at J, with 11 bases between the two ends. The CDR3 has 14 amino acids. CDR3 nucleotides: TGTGCCAGCAGCCAAGTAGCAGGGGTATATGGCTACACCTTC. Translated, it gives CASSQVAGVYGYTF.

The chain joins TRBV19 to TRBJ1-1; possibly TRBD1 for D (5 bases). The CDR3 has 15 amino acids. The V end lost 3 bases, the J end lost 0 bases, and 11 bases lay between the germline ends. Per germline, CDR1 LNHDA and CDR2 SQIVND (reference sequence). The CDR3 here is CASSIAGNMNTEAFF. CDR3 in DNA: TGTGCCAGTAGTATTGCAGGGAATATGAACACTGAAGCTTTCTTT.

The CDR3 region is CATKGQGAGNEQFF. CDR3 in DNA: TGTGCCACGAAAGGACAGGGAGCAGGGAATGAGCAGTTCTTC. The chain employs TRBV19 and TRBJ2-1, with 8 bases aligning to TRBD1. Unmatched junction bases numbered 12, after V lost 10 bases and J lost 7 bases. The CDR3 covers 14 residues. CDR1 is LNHDA, CDR2 SQIVND, per germline (reference sequence).

This chain connects TRBV11-3 to TRBJ2-3; maybe TRBD2 (6 bases). The CDR3 sequence is 13 residues long. Trimming shortened V by 4 bases and J by 1 base, and 6 bases separated the two germline ends. Germline assignment: CDR1 SGHNT and CDR2 YENEEA. The CDR3 is CASSSGGTDTQYF. CDR3 DNA: TGTGCCAGCAGCTCGGGAGGCACAGATACGCAGTATTTT.

This clone showed up many times. The chain employs TRBV7-3 and TRBJ2-3, with 15 positions matching TRBD2. V lost 5 bases to trimming and J lost 6 bases; unmatched junction nucleotides: 6. There are 16 residues in the CDR3. Germline V gene sequence: CDR1 SGHTA, CDR2 FQGTGA. This chain's CDR3 is CASSTGLAGGQDTQYF. As DNA, the CDR3 is TGTGCCAGCAGCACGGGACTAGCGGGGGGCCAGGATACGCAGTATTTT. Full variable domain (outside the CDR3, taken from reference TRBV7-3 and TRBJ2-3): GAGVSQTPSNKVTEKGKYVELRCDPISGHTALYWYRQSLGQGPEFLIYFQGTGAADDSGLPNDRFFAVRPEGSVSTLKIQRTERGDSAVYLCASSTGLAGGQDTQYFGPGTRLTVL.

This clone showed up just a few times. The chain carries TRBV20-1 and TRBJ2-3; D might be TRBD2 (6 bases). Trimming left V 6 bases short and J 7 bases short, with 20 bases between. This CDR3 contains 14 residues. Germline V gene data show CDR1 as DFQATT and CDR2 as SNEGSKA (reference sequence). The CDR3 region is CSASGGPRIHTQYF. In nucleotides, the CDR3 is TGCAGTGCCAGTGGAGGGCCCAGAATCCATACGCAGTATTTT.

The chain recombines TRBV6-6 with TRBJ1-5, with TRBD1 identical over 8 bases. CDR3 length: 19 residues. Trimming removed 5 bases from V and 4 bases from J; junction bases left unmatched: 19. Per germline, CDR1 MNHNY and CDR2 SVGAGI (reference sequence). The CDR3: CASSRSPSSTGAANQPQHF. The CDR3 DNA sequence: TGTGCCAGCAGTCGATCACCCTCTTCGACAGGGGCGGCAAATCAGCCCCAGCATTTT.

CDR3 in DNA: TGTGCCAGCAGTGAAACAGGGGCGCTGAACACTGAAGCTTTCTTT. It codes for CASSETGALNTEAFF. J is TRBJ1-1 and V is TRBV6-1; 7 bases fit TRBD1. The junction had 3 bases not matched to a gene; V was cut back by 2 bases and J by 0 bases. The CDR3 extends over 15 amino acids. Germline assignment: CDR1 MNHNS and CDR2 SASEGT.